This entry lists 15 T cell receptor beta chains sequenced from one sample in a study of blood T cell repertoires in COVID-19. The protocol was immunoSEQ multiplex PCR, while the TCRdb copy is restricted to in-frame clones and leaves out a portion. This sample yields about 150,000 clones, of which 79% are seen a single time; roughly 8.6% belongs to the top ten. Sample: peripheral blood. The origin of the receptors is a man aged 45-65 years with active or convalescent COVID-19.

The chain is built from TRBV7-8 and TRBJ2-3; 7 bases map to TRBD2. Per the germline V gene, CDR1 is SGHVS and CDR2 is FQNEAQ. CDR3 length: 17 amino acids. The junction had 16 bases not matched to a gene; V was cut back by 3 bases and J by 7 bases. CDR3 residues: CASSFLGGAGPSYTQYF. The CDR3, as DNA: TGTGCCAGCAGCTTCCTTGGGGGAGCGGGACCTTCTTATACGCAGTATTTT.

This clone was detected ten times or more. This sequence joins TRBV7-6 and TRBJ2-7, with D maybe TRBD2 (6 bases). This CDR3 is built from 16 residues. V lost 2 bases and J lost 0, with 14 bases in between. Germline V CDR1 and CDR2: SGHVS, FNYEAQ. The CDR3 bases are TGTGCCAGCAGCTTATGGGCGGGGAAGAGCTCCTACGAGCAGTACTTC. This sequence encodes CASSLWAGKSSYEQYF. Variable domain in full (rest from reference TRBV7-6 and TRBJ2-7): GAGVSQSPRYKVTKRGQDVALRCDPISGHVSLYWYRQALGQGPEFLTYFNYEAQQDKSGLPNDRFSAERPEGSISTLTIQRTEQRDSAMYRCASSLWAGKSSYEQYFGPGTRLTVT.

J is TRBJ1-1 and V is TRBV5-1, with 9 bases lining up with TRBD1. CDR3 length equals 15 residues. J gave up 11 bases and V 4 bases, and 15 bases lay outside the gene matches. CDR1 and CDR2 from the germline V gene are SGHRS and YFSETQ. The CDR3 sequence is CASSRTGAENGMAFF. The CDR3 DNA is TGCGCCAGCAGCCGGACAGGGGCAGAAAATGGTATGGCTTTCTTT. Based on the CDR3 plus reference TRBV5-1 and TRBJ1-1, the full variable domain is KAGVTQTPRYLIKTRGQQVTLSCSPISGHRSVSWYQQTPGQGLQFLFEYFSETQRNKGNFPGRFSGRQFSNSRSEMNVSTLELGDSALYLCASSRTGAENGMAFFGQGTRLTVV.

This chain joins TRBV29-1 and TRBJ1-4; possible D gene TRBD1, 5 bases. CDR3 size: 14 residues. Germline V gene lookup returns CDR1 SQVTM and CDR2 ANQGSEA. Trimming cost V 2 bases and J 7 bases, with 14 bases left between them. CDR3 sequence: CSVEQGEKSEKLFF. The CDR3 DNA sequence: TGCAGCGTTGAACAGGGCGAAAAGAGTGAAAAACTGTTTTTT.

This chain uses TRBV6-5 with TRBJ1-4; D might be TRBD1 (5 bases). Trimming shortened V by 0 bases and J by 11 bases, and 10 bases separated the two germline ends. Germline assignment: CDR1 MNHEY and CDR2 SVGAGI. The CDR3 consists of 13 residues. The CDR3, as DNA: TGTGCCAGCAGTTACTCGTCGGGGGGGAAACTGTTTTTT. This sequence encodes CASSYSSGGKLFF.

This clone was counted a single time. This chain's CDR3 is CASTLRGQGAQYGYTF. The CDR3 DNA is TGTGCCAGCACCTTAAGGGGACAGGGGGCTCAGTATGGCTACACCTTC. The rearrangement joins TRBV27 to TRBJ1-2, with 12 bases fitting TRBD1. Germline values: CDR1 MNHEY, CDR2 SMNVEV (reference sequence). V shed 7 bases, J shed 5 bases, and the junction held 11 bases outside the gene matches. CDR3 size: 16 residues.

A few counts support this clone. V is TRBV28 and J is TRBJ1-5; 8 positions match TRBD1. The V segment lost 5 bases and the J segment 4 bases; nucleotides outside the gene matches: 7. Per the germline V gene, CDR1 is MDHEN and CDR2 is SYDVKM. The CDR3 is made up of 15 amino acids. DNA of the CDR3: TGTGCCAGCAGTCCCCGACAGGGGTTGAATCAGCCCCAGCATTTT. Its protein product is CASSPRQGLNQPQHF.

The chain carries TRBV4-1 and TRBJ1-2; TRBD1 might be the D (6 bases). The germline V gene encodes CDR1 MGHRA and CDR2 YSYEKL. V was shortened by 4 bases and J by 2 bases, with 11 bases between the two germline ends. The CDR3 loop spans 14 amino acids. CDR3 sequence: CASSLPQGNYGYTF. The CDR3 DNA reads TGCGCCAGCAGCCTCCCACAGGGCAACTATGGCTACACCTTC.

The CDR3 here is CASARSGTPEQFF. The CDR3, as DNA: TGTGCTAGTGCCCGTAGCGGGACCCCTGAGCAGTTCTTC. The chain employs TRBV12-5 and TRBJ2-1; TRBD2 matches 8 bases. The CDR3 consists of 13 residues. Germline CDR1 reads LGHNT; CDR2 reads FRNRAP. V shed 7 bases, J shed 9 bases, and the junction held 8 bases outside the gene matches. The whole variable domain, filled in from reference TRBV12-5 and TRBJ2-1, reads DARVTQTPRHKVTEMGQEVTMRCQPILGHNTVFWYRQTMMQGLELLAYFRNRAPLDDSGMPKDRFSAEMPDATLATLKIQPSEPRDSAVYFCASARSGTPEQFFGPGTRLTVL.

The chain carries TRBV7-8 and TRBJ2-1; 11 positions match TRBD2. The V gene's germline CDR1 is SGHVS and CDR2 FQNEAQ. CDR3 size: 17 residues. V trimming: 5 bases; J trimming: 7 bases; junction bases outside the gene matches: 13. CDR3 region: CASSLTRLAGPRNEQFF. Here the CDR3 DNA reads TGTGCCAGCAGCCTGACGAGACTAGCGGGGCCCAGGAATGAGCAGTTCTTC.

This chain uses TRBV10-3 with TRBJ2-7, with a tentative D call TRBD2 (7 bases). The CDR3 totals 16 residues. Germline CDR1 reads ENHRY; CDR2 reads SYGVKD. V shed 6 bases and J shed 2 bases, with 20 bases lying between them. The CDR3 loop is CAISEGEAGHPYEQYF. CDR3 nucleotides: TGTGCCATCAGCGAAGGCGAAGCGGGACACCCCTACGAGCAGTACTTC.

This rearrangement joins TRBV28 to TRBJ1-1; a weak D match, TRBD1 (5 bases). Trimming left V 6 bases short and J 4 bases short, with 18 bases between. Germline loops: CDR1 MDHEN, CDR2 SYDVKM. The CDR3 spans 15 residues. For the CDR3, the DNA is TGTGCCAGCAGCCCCGGTGGGGGGAGGATCACTGAAGCTTTCTTT. Its protein is CASSPGGGRITEAFF.

This chain links TRBV13 with TRBJ1-2; 8 bases line up with TRBD1. The CDR3 runs to 14 residues. CDR1 and CDR2 (germline): PRHDT, FYEKMQ (reference sequence). The J segment lost 5 bases and the V segment lost 4 bases, leaving 6 bases of the junction unmatched. The CDR3 loop is CASSWGTGAYGYTF. In nucleotides, the CDR3 is TGTGCCAGCAGCTGGGGGACAGGTGCTTATGGCTACACCTTC.

A single count supports this clone. The chain uses TRBV7-3 and TRBJ2-2; 7 bases line up with TRBD2. The CDR3 is 16 residues long. J gave up 6 bases and V 0 bases, and 7 bases lay outside the gene matches. The germline gives CDR1 SGHTA, CDR2 FQGTGA. The CDR3 here is CASSLTGGRDAGELFF. The CDR3 nucleotides read TGTGCCAGCAGCTTAACGGGAGGGAGGGACGCCGGGGAGCTGTTTTTT.

The rearrangement uses TRBV3-1 (or the pseudogene TRBV3-2) and TRBJ2-1; 10 bases align to TRBD2. The CDR3 runs to 17 residues. V dropped 4 bases and J dropped 7; count of bases not matched to a gene: 13. Germline assignment: CDR1 LGHDT and CDR2 YNNKEL (reference sequence). The CDR3 DNA reads TGTGCCAGCAGCCGCCCCCACCGGGCTAGCGGGAGAAATGAGCAGTTCTTC. Translated, it gives CASSRPHRASGRNEQFF.